This is a list of T cell receptor beta chains from one sample in a study of shared T cell receptors in the human thymus. Some clones are missing from TCRdb's copy, which holds only in-frame ones; the method was immunoSEQ multiplex PCR. Of around 340,000 clones in the sample, 85% to 95% were seen once. Sequencing used thymocytes. The receptors were gathered from a human donor. Each CDR3 is given with its conserved first and last residue. A D gene is named only where the DNA matches it firmly. Only some rows state a clone size, as once, few, many or a class for expanded clones.

NA	TRBV7-9	TRBJ2-1	TRBD2	CASSLGYSGKGDNEQFF	TGTGCCAGCAGCCTGGGTTATAGCGGGAAAGGGGACAATGAGCAGTTCTTC
once	TRBV9	TRBJ1-1	NA	CASSVGPVNTEAFF	TGTGCCAGCAGCGTCGGACCGGTGAACACTGAAGCTTTCTTT
NA	TRBV28	TRBJ2-5	NA	CASSLYEGPQETQYF	TGTGCCAGCAGTTTATATGAAGGCCCCCAAGAGACCCAGTACTTC
NA	TRBV11-2	TRBJ2-1	NA	CASSPKSPPGTFF	TGTGCCAGCAGCCCAAAGAGCCCCCCGGGTACGTTCTTC
NA	TRBV7-6	TRBJ2-1	NA	CASSSISIGRSFNEQFF	TGTGCCAGCAGCTCTATTTCTATCGGGAGATCTTTCAATGAGCAGTTCTTC
NA	TRBV10-3	TRBJ1-1	NA	CATVEGLNTEAFF	TGTGCCACCGTGGAAGGACTGAACACTGAAGCTTTCTTT
NA	TRBV6-5	TRBJ1-1	TRBD1	CASSNQGTGTTEAFF	TGTGCCAGCAGTAACCAGGGGACAGGGACTACTGAAGCTTTCTTT
NA	TRBV28	TRBJ1-1	TRBD1	CASSPGTGVLAFF	TGTGCCAGCAGTCCCGGGACAGGGGTGTTGGCTTTCTTT
NA	TRBV14	TRBJ2-1	TRBD2	CASSHFRGTSGAYNEQFF	TGTGCCAGCAGCCACTTTCGGGGAACTAGCGGGGCGTACAATGAGCAGTTCTTC
NA	TRBV14	TRBJ2-3	TRBD2	CASSQGEREGLADTQYF	TGTGCCAGCAGCCAAGGGGAGCGGGAGGGCCTGGCAGATACGCAGTATTTT
NA	TRBV30	TRBJ2-1	TRBD2	CAWTLVSGANEQFF	TGTGCCTGGACCTTGGTTAGCGGGGCGAATGAGCAGTTCTTC
NA	TRBV4-1	TRBJ2-5	NA	CASSQDSGREETQYF	TGCGCCAGCAGCCAAGATTCGGGCAGGGAAGAGACCCAGTACTTC
NA	TRBV28	TRBJ2-2	NA	CASSLCNEERSTGELFF	TGTGCCAGCAGTTTATGCAACGAAGAACGGAGCACCGGGGAGCTGTTTTTT
NA	TRBV5-5	TRBJ1-2	TRBD1	CASSSITGGCNYGYTF	TGTGCCAGCAGCTCGATTACAGGGGGCTGCAACTATGGCTACACCTTC
NA	TRBV7-6	TRBJ1-2	NA	CASSLFPTARTGYGYTF	TGTGCCAGCAGCTTATTTCCAACGGCCAGGACGGGGTATGGCTACACCTTC
NA	TRBV27	TRBJ2-1	NA	CASAKDSNAYNEQFF	TGTGCCAGCGCAAAGGACTCCAACGCTTACAATGAGCAGTTCTTC
NA	TRBV7-9	TRBJ2-1	NA	CASSAGLKSYNEQFF	TGTGCCAGCAGCGCAGGGTTAAAATCCTACAATGAGCAGTTCTTC
NA	TRBV5-6	TRBJ2-7	NA	CASSLFGFCEQYF	TGTGCCAGCAGCTTGTTTGGTTTCTGCGAGCAGTACTTC
NA	TRBV7-9	TRBJ2-2	NA	CASSPAGRLNTGELFF	TGTGCCAGCAGCCCCGCGGGGCGCCTGAACACCGGGGAGCTGTTTTTT
NA	TRBV13	TRBJ2-7	NA	CASSSLREGAYEQYF	TGTGCCAGCAGCTCCCTCCGTGAGGGGGCCTACGAGCAGTACTTC
NA	TRBV7-2	TRBJ1-2	NA	CASSSPPKGYTF	TGTGCCAGCAGCTCCCCACCGAAAGGCTACACCTTC
NA	TRBV4-3	TRBJ2-1	NA	CASSQDTSGYNEQFF	TGCGCCAGCAGCCAAGATACTAGTGGTTACAATGAGCAGTTCTTC
NA	TRBV27	TRBJ2-1	NA	CASSFLSNEQFF	TGTGCCAGCAGTTTTCTGAGTAATGAGCAGTTCTTC
NA	TRBV5-1	TRBJ1-1	NA	CASSLEGGSRNTEAFF	TGCGCCAGCAGCTTGGAGGGCGGGTCAAGGAACACTGAAGCTTTCTTT